These 29 T cell receptor beta chains came from one sample sequenced in a study of blood T cells in healthy people across ages. Using a J-beta primer mix together with a sample-barcoded 5' primer, a second PCR was run for about 6 to 11 cycles. Each CDR3 protein is one row after TCRdb ran MiXCR on the 5' RACE reads. The sample has over 1,500,000 distinct CDR3 sequences, about two fifths seen once. Specimen: blood. The origin of the receptors is a human donor in good health.

The rearrangement links TRBV7-2 to TRBJ1-2; no definite D call. In germline, CDR1 is SGHTA, CDR2 FQGNSA. CDR3 length: 15 amino acids. Trimming cost V 5 bases and J 2 bases, with 15 bases left between them. Here the CDR3 reads CASSPAGILNYGYTF. The CDR3 bases are TGTGCCAGCAGCCCTGCCGGGATCCTCAACTATGGCTACACCTTC.

The chain joins TRBV7-9 to TRBJ1-2; 7 nucleotides agree with TRBD1. The CDR3 is 18 residues long. The germline CDR1 and CDR2 sequences are SEHNR and FQNEAQ (reference sequence). V lost 0 bases to trimming and J lost 9 bases; unmatched junction nucleotides: 19. The CDR3 here is CASSLAHIGTGEGKSYTF. CDR3 in DNA: TGTGCCAGCAGCTTAGCGCATATCGGAACAGGGGAGGGGAAAAGCTACACCTTC.

This clonotype was seen a single time. Compared with germline, one end of the junction differs, possibly owing to a read error. The V gene is TRBV4-2, the J gene TRBJ2-5, with D maybe TRBD2 (5 bases). The closer fit of TRBJ2-7 to the DNA end suggests the J call may be wrong. Germline-derived CDR1 and CDR2 are LGHNA and YNFKEQ. The CDR3 covers 13 residues. The CDR3 sequence is CTSSSLAFYEQYF. The CDR3 bases are TGTACCAGCAGTTCCCTAGCTTTCTACGAGCAGTACTTC.

This clonotype was recorded a few times. This chain connects TRBV20-1 to TRBJ2-7; no clear D. Germline V lookup: CDR1 DFQATT, CDR2 SNEGSKA (reference sequence). This CDR3 has 13 residues. V was shortened by 3 bases and J by 2 bases, with 11 bases between the two germline ends. CDR3 residues: CSASYQPPYEQYF. The CDR3 DNA reads as TGCAGTGCTAGTTATCAGCCGCCCTACGAGCAGTACTTC.

The chain uses TRBV11-2 and TRBJ1-2; tentatively, D is TRBD1 (5 bases). Germline CDR1 reads SGHAT; CDR2 reads FQNNGV. There are 15 residues in the CDR3. Trimming removed 5 bases from V and 5 bases from J, with 18 bases in between. This chain's CDR3 is CASSRGDPQPYGYTF. The CDR3 DNA sequence: TGTGCCAGCAGCCGGGGCGACCCACAACCTTATGGCTACACCTTC.

On this clonotype itself: One end of the junction fails to match germline, which may point to a read error. V gene TRBV4-3 combines with J gene TRBJ1-6; 7 bases fit TRBD1. CDR3 size: 16 residues. Germline CDR1 reads LGHNA; CDR2 reads YSLEER. This chain's CDR3 is CASSQDLRQGNSPLHF. CDR3 DNA: TGCGCCAGTAGCCAAGATTTAAGACAGGGAAATTCACCCCTCCACTTT.

The chain uses TRBV4-3 and TRBJ1-2; D perhaps matches TRBD1 (5 bases). Trimming took 4 bases from V and 7 from J, leaving 10 bases between them. The CDR3 contains 12 residues. Germline V gene data show CDR1 as LGHNA and CDR2 as YSLEER. The CDR3 protein is CASSPWGGGYTF. CDR3 coding DNA: TGCGCCAGCAGCCCCTGGGGGGGTGGCTACACCTTC.

V is TRBV24-1 and J is TRBJ1-2; no reliable D call. The germline V and J ends were trimmed by 4 bases and 3 bases, with 11 bases remaining between them. The CDR3 spans 14 residues. The V gene's germline CDR1 is KGHDR and CDR2 SFDVKD. The CDR3 sequence: CATSDSSGYYGYTF. The CDR3 DNA follows: TGTGCCACCAGTGACTCGTCGGGGTACTATGGCTACACCTTC.

V usage is TRBV7-2 and J usage is TRBJ2-5, with a weak D call TRBD2 (6 bases). The better agreement between TRBJ2-7 and the DNA end casts doubt on the J call. This CDR3 contains 15 residues. CDR1 is SGHTA and CDR2 is FQGNSA in the germline V gene. The CDR3 sequence is CASSLERVAGYEQYF. CDR3 DNA sequence: TGTGCCAGCAGCTTGGAGCGGGTGGCAGGGTACGAGCAGTACTTC.

This chain links TRBV24-1 with TRBJ2-1; possibly TRBD1 for D (5 bases). This CDR3 has 16 amino acids. Germline CDR1 and CDR2: KGHDR and SFDVKD. The germline V and J ends were trimmed by 3 bases and 8 bases, with 19 bases remaining between them. The CDR3 protein is CATSDLQGTLGDEQFF. DNA for the CDR3: TGTGCCACCAGTGATCTTCAGGGTACCCTTGGGGATGAGCAGTTCTTC.

This clonotype was observed a few times. The rearrangement links TRBV7-3 to TRBJ1-5; unclear D gene. CDR3 length equals 13 residues. Germline values: CDR1 SGHTA, CDR2 FQGTGA. With 6 bases removed from V and 4 bases from J, the gap between germline ends came to 10 bases. CDR3 nucleotide sequence: TGTGCCAGCAGTTTATATGAGAATCAGCCCCAGCATTTT. This translates into CASSLYENQPQHF.

V usage is TRBV29-1 and J usage is TRBJ1-1; D unclear. Germline CDR1 reads SQVTM; CDR2 reads ANQGSEA. V lost 3 bases and J lost 11, with 19 bases in between. The CDR3 is made up of 13 amino acids. The CDR3 DNA reads as TGCAGCGTTGAGGGAAAATTGACCCCCTTGGCTTTCTTT. This gives the protein CSVEGKLTPLAFF.

This clonotype turned up a few times. The chain links TRBV6-6 to TRBJ1-2; D unresolved. The CDR3 totals 14 residues. Germline CDR1 reads MNHNY; CDR2 reads SVGAGI (reference sequence). Trimming stripped 2 bases from V and 4 bases from J, with 11 bases between. The CDR3 sequence is CASSYDLRPYGYTF. The CDR3 DNA is TGTGCCAGCAGTTACGATTTAAGACCCTATGGCTACACCTTC.

This clonotype was found a few times. The chain has TRBV7-9 and TRBJ1-5; tentative D call: TRBD1 (5 bases). V was pared by 4 bases and J by 6 bases, with 10 bases between. The V gene's germline CDR1 is SEHNR and CDR2 FQNEAQ (reference sequence). This CDR3 is built from 13 residues. Here the CDR3 reads CASSSGGTQPQHF. The CDR3 nucleotides are TGTGCCAGCAGCTCCGGGGGGACTCAGCCCCAGCATTTT.

The table lists this clonotype with a few counts. The chain couples TRBV7-2 to TRBJ2-3; 9 bases are shared with TRBD1. The CDR3 contains 15 residues. The V segment lost 4 bases and the J segment 5 bases; nucleotides outside the gene matches: 7. Looked up from germline, CDR1 is SGHTA and CDR2 is FQGNSA. CDR3 protein: CASSWDREVGDTQYF. The CDR3 nucleotides are TGTGCCAGCAGCTGGGACAGGGAGGTTGGAGATACGCAGTATTTT.

This chain uses TRBV12-3 or TRBV12-4 with TRBJ1-1; no clear D gene. The CDR3 extends over 14 amino acids. Between the trimmed V and J ends, which lost 5 bases and 5 bases, there was a span of 15 bases. This CDR3 is CASSLTVIGTEAFF. CDR3 DNA: TGTGCCAGCAGTCTTACGGTGATAGGGACTGAAGCTTTCTTT.

This clonotype showed up many times. The J gene is TRBJ1-2, the V gene TRBV29-1, with D maybe TRBD1 (5 bases). The germline V gene encodes CDR1 SQVTM and CDR2 ANQGSEA. Trimming took off 5 bases at V and 1 base at J, with 8 bases between the two ends. The CDR3 contains 12 residues. The chain's CDR3 is CSVLGGNYGYTF. In nucleotides, the CDR3 is TGCAGCGTTTTGGGGGGTAACTATGGCTACACCTTC.

In this sample, this clonotype turned up many times. The gene calls are TRBV7-3 and TRBJ2-3; 11 positions agree with TRBD2. Germline V lookup: CDR1 SGHTA, CDR2 FQGTGA. The CDR3 extends over 15 amino acids. V lost 3 bases, J lost 3 bases, and 2 bases stayed unmatched. Here the CDR3 DNA reads TGTGCCAGCAGCTTCGGGACTAGCGGAACAGATACGCAGTATTTT. This gives the protein CASSFGTSGTDTQYF.

This clonotype has a handful of counts. J is TRBJ2-1 and V is TRBV7-3; no clear D. Germline V gives CDR1 SGHTA, CDR2 FQGTGA. V was shortened by 2 bases and J by 0 bases, with 11 bases between the two germline ends. The CDR3 consists of 16 residues. This CDR3 reads CASSLEGRSSYNEQFF. CDR3 in DNA: TGTGCCAGCAGCTTAGAAGGCAGGAGCTCCTACAATGAGCAGTTCTTC.

V and J are TRBV4-3 and TRBJ2-7, with D possibly being TRBD2 (6 bases). Germline CDR1 is LGHNA and CDR2 is YSLEER. V shed 1 base and J shed 0 bases, with 19 bases lying between them. The length of the CDR3 is 18 residues. CDR3: CASSQGLGGAGSSYEQYF. The DNA of the CDR3 is TGCGCCAGCAGCCAAGGTCTAGGAGGGGCAGGGAGCTCCTACGAGCAGTACTTC.

This clonotype was observed a handful of times. The chain uses TRBV4-3 and TRBJ2-2; 7 nucleotides line up with TRBD1. This CDR3 comprises 18 residues. The germline V gene has CDR1 LGHNA and CDR2 YSLEER. The V gene end was trimmed by 0 bases and the J gene end by 1 base; junction bases not matched to a gene: 8. The CDR3 here is CASSQDLLRQGNTGELFF. The CDR3 bases are TGCGCCAGCAGCCAAGACTTGTTGCGACAGGGGAACACCGGGGAGCTGTTTTTT.

The V call is TRBV6-5, the J call TRBJ1-3; possibly TRBD1 for D (6 bases). This CDR3 is built from 14 residues. Germline assignment: CDR1 MNHEY and CDR2 SVGAGI. Trimming shortened V by 5 bases and J by 2 bases, and 10 bases separated the two germline ends. CDR3 loop: CASSQRGTGNTIYF. DNA of the CDR3: TGTGCCAGCAGTCAAAGGGGGACTGGAAACACCATATATTTT.

The chain couples TRBV5-6 to TRBJ2-3; 10 positions agree with TRBD2. J was trimmed by 4 bases and V by 1 base; bases with no gene match: 6. Per germline, CDR1 SGHDT and CDR2 YYEEEE. This CDR3 has 16 amino acids. CDR3 protein: CASSLKSGGAPDTQYF. The CDR3 DNA follows: TGTGCCAGCAGCTTGAAAAGCGGGGGGGCCCCAGATACGCAGTATTTT.

This chain joins TRBV7-9 and TRBJ2-1; TRBD2 might be the D (5 bases). Germline V lookup: CDR1 SEHNR, CDR2 FQNEAQ (reference sequence). Trimming took off 3 bases at V and 7 bases at J, with 10 bases between the two ends. The CDR3 spans 13 residues. The CDR3 protein is CASSFGDRNEQFF. CDR3 coding DNA: TGTGCCAGCAGCTTCGGGGATAGGAATGAGCAGTTCTTC.

V gene TRBV6-5 combines with J gene TRBJ2-1; perhaps TRBD2 as D (6 bases). Germline V gene sequence: CDR1 MNHEY, CDR2 SVGAGI. This CDR3 comprises 18 residues. V was clipped by 4 bases and J by 9 bases, with 28 bases between them. CDR3 region: CASSSSGGAGHHDPEQFF. CDR3 coding DNA: TGTGCCAGCAGTTCATCGGGCGGAGCGGGCCACCACGATCCTGAGCAGTTCTTC.

This clonotype was seen more than once but under ten times. V usage is TRBV7-9 and J usage is TRBJ1-2; the D gene is possibly TRBD1 (5 bases). Per germline, CDR1 SEHNR and CDR2 FQNEAQ (reference sequence). Trimming took off 6 bases at V and 4 bases at J, with 12 bases between the two ends. This CDR3 has 13 residues. CDR3 region: CASSSRVGYGYTF. The DNA of the CDR3 is TGTGCCAGCAGTTCCAGGGTTGGCTATGGCTACACCTTC.

The chain has TRBV7-2 and TRBJ1-1; unclear D gene. The germline gives CDR1 SGHTA, CDR2 FQGNSA. The length of the CDR3 is 11 residues. The V end was cut by 2 bases, the J end by 6 bases, with 4 bases between. The CDR3 spells CASSLIAEAFF. The DNA for the CDR3 is TGTGCCAGCAGCTTAATAGCTGAAGCTTTCTTT.

The chain links TRBV5-1 to TRBJ2-2; the D gene is possibly TRBD1 (5 bases). The CDR3 has 15 amino acids. From germline, CDR1 is SGHRS and CDR2 YFSETQ. V was pared by 0 bases and J by 3 bases, with 9 bases between. This CDR3 is CASSLAGQHTGELFF. Written as DNA, the CDR3 is TGCGCCAGCAGCTTGGCAGGACAACACACCGGGGAGCTGTTTTTT.

This clonotype has a handful of counts. The V call is TRBV12-3 or TRBV12-4, the J call TRBJ2-1, with D possibly matching TRBD1 (6 bases). Trimming removed 6 bases at V and 5 bases at J, with 11 bases between. CDR3 length equals 13 residues. CDR3 sequence reads: CASSGGQNNEQFF. In nucleotides, the CDR3 is TGTGCCAGCAGCGGAGGACAGAACAATGAGCAGTTCTTC.